This TCR beta chain was captured in a study of regulatory T cells in long-lasting Graves disease (dated by TCRdb to about 2021). Background for the entire study: Persistent Graves' disease was defined as persistently positive TSH receptor autoantibodies together with antithyroid drug treatment for over 5 years. This study used TCR sequencing and RNA sequencing of peripheral blood to compare persistent Graves' disease patients against newly diagnosed Graves' disease patients. The study was registered as a clinical trial and conducted in China. A total of some 35 samples underwent TCR sequencing: around 13 from persistent and roughly 20 from newly diagnosed Graves' disease patients. On average, persistent Graves' disease patients in the clinical cohort had been on antithyroid drugs for about 10 years.

What the research found in general, with its limitations: Because the primary lesion, thyroid tissue, could not be accessed, the study looked at peripheral blood alone. Lower TCR Shannon entropy and fewer highly expanded clones were observed in persistent Graves' disease patients than in newly diagnosed patients, which suggested clonal expansion. Patients with persistent disease shared more public clonotypes (about 2,900) than newly diagnosed patients did (approximately 970). Sequencing and analysis were restricted to the TCR beta chain. TRBV28, TRBJ1-2 and TRBJ2-5 were preferentially used in persistent disease, while TRBV20-1 and TRBJ2-1 were favored in newly diagnosed disease. The small sample size was acknowledged by the authors as a limitation that may reduce accuracy.

As to this clonotype: The target of this receptor is not known. The record has no base qualities; no much larger clone is one base away.

For CDR1 and CDR2, the germline V gene lists SGHTA and FQGNSA. Trimming costs V 1 base and J 5 bases, and their ends lie 14 bases apart. From the cysteine up to the phenylalanine, the CDR3 has a length of 15 residues. Here the CDR3 DNA is all that survives: 45 bases in frame from base 1. The method was multiplex PCR. TCRdb records Illumina HiSeq 4000 as the sequencer. To build TCR beta libraries, CDR3 regions were amplified by Arm-PCR using iRepertoire HTBI primers. Before sequencing, the PCR products underwent gel purification. The paper's data handling went like this. Gene usage analysis of CDR3 amino acid clonotypes used the roughly 60 TRBV and approximately 13 TRBJ segments found across samples. Filtered high-quality paired reads were merged into contigs using COPE and FqMerger. BLAST was used to align contigs to IMGT TRBV, TRBD and TRBJ reference genes, with CDR3 defined following IMGT. Highly expanded clones were defined as clonotypes with a frequency above 0.1%. Shannon entropy served as the measure of repertoire diversity, while the Gini coefficient captured V-J evenness. Clonotypes shared by more than one individual were considered public. Using fastp at Q25 and MiXCR, TCRdb reprocessed the public reads and kept productive beta chains. Every entry covers one CDR3 protein and lists the most common genes and DNA from its rows. TCRdb's processing, not the authors' own work, is the source of the V and J calls. Recorded for this sample are over 450,000 distinct CDR3 sequences; 20% to 25% of them occurred a single time. Roughly 7.7% of the sample comes from the top ten.

The sample's time point label is to be understood as: persistent/refractory GD, antithyroid drugs over 5 years with positive TRAb. RNA was extracted from PBMCs in TRIzol for both TCR sequencing and RNA sequencing. The diagnosis of Graves' disease was made according to American Thyroid Association guidelines. Recruitment of patients was carried out at an endocrinology department in Xi'an, China. Each patient gave approximately 9.7 milliliters of peripheral blood, collected in an EDTA anticoagulant tube. Ficoll Paque Plus density gradient separation was used to isolate PBMCs, and no additional T cell sorting was done. RNA quality was checked with an Agilent 2100 Bioanalyzer and agarose gel, and concentration with a NanoDrop 2000.

This receptor was obtained from a female donor with Graves disease. Recombination joined TRBV7-2 with TRBJ1-1, with TRBD1 tentatively as D gene (6 bases match). The material was peripheral blood mononuclear cells (PBMCs), obtained when the disease was refractory, from a patient treated with antithyroid drugs. The CDR3 reads CASSLDRGRETEAFF. The DNA reads as follows: TGTGCCAGCAGCTTAGATCGGGGGCGAGAAACTGAAGCTTTCTTT.